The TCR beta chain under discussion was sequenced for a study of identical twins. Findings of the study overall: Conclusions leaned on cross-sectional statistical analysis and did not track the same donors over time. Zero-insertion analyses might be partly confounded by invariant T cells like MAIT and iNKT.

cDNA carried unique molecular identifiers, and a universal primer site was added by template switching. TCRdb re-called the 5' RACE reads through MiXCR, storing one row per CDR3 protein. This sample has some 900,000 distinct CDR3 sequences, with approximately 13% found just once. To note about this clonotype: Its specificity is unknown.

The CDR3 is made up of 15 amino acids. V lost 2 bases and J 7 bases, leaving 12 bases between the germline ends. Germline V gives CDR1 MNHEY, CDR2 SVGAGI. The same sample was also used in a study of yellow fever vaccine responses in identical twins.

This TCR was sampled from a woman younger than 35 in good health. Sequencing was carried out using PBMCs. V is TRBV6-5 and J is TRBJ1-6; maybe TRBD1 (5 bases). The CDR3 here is CASSYGGLWNSPLHF. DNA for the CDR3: TGTGCCAGCAGTTACGGGGGGTTGTGGAATTCACCCCTCCACTTT.